The TCR beta chain described here comes from a study of circulating and synovial CD4+ cells in juvenile arthritis. Study observations and caveats: Circulating pathogenic-like lymphocytes shared a substantially higher fraction of CDR3 sequences with synovium than bulk blood.

The method was immunoSEQ multiplex PCR; TCRdb's version includes in-frame clones alone and lacks a portion of them. In the table there are over 30,000 clones, about 94% of which are singletons. CDR1 and CDR2 from the germline V gene are SGHVS and FQNEAQ. The V segment lost 5 bases and the J segment 8 bases; nucleotides outside the gene matches: 10. This CDR3 is 14 amino acids long. A remark on this clone: Its antigen remains unidentified.

The J gene is TRBJ2-3, the V gene TRBV7-8; 7 bases align to TRBD1. The sequence was obtained from a human donor with juvenile idiopathic arthritis. The specimen sequenced was CD4+ T cells from blood. CDR3 coding DNA: TGTGCCAGCAGCGGAAGGGGGCCCCCAGGTACGCAGTATTTT. Protein sequence: CASSGRGPPGTQYF.